Below, 21 T cell receptor beta chains from the same sample are listed, as sequenced in a study of vaccination effects on CD4 cells after COVID-19. Using viral peptide pools, the ViraFEST assay grew out antigen-specific CD4+ T cells prior to sequencing. It was after approximately 11 days of culture that CD4+ T cells were isolated. Vaccination of participants consisted of two doses of either the BNT162b2 or mRNA-1273 vaccine. Antigen specificity for these receptors is unknown. Produced via immunoSEQ multiplex PCR; TCRdb's table is partial and in-frame only. The sample yields 20,000 to 30,000 clones, 73% seen once. This material consisted of CD4+ T cells from PBMCs cultured with SARS-CoV-2 spike peptides, taken after COVID-19 vaccination. The receptors here all came from a human donor who received a COVID-19 vaccine.

V gene TRBV20-1 combines with J gene TRBJ2-5, with D possibly TRBD2 on 6 matching bases. V lost 3 bases to trimming and J lost 2 bases, with 13 bases between them. Germline V CDR1 and CDR2: DFQATT, SNEGSKA (reference sequence). The CDR3 has 14 residues. The CDR3 region is CSASPSGTQETQYF. DNA of the CDR3: TGCAGTGCTAGTCCGTCCGGGACTCAAGAGACCCAGTACTTC.

The J gene is TRBJ1-1, the V gene TRBV3-1 (or the pseudogene TRBV3-2), with D tentatively TRBD1 (5 bases). There are 14 residues in the CDR3. Looked up from germline, CDR1 is LGHDT and CDR2 is YNNKEL (reference sequence). V lost 4 bases and J 1 base, leaving 10 bases between the germline ends. CDR3: CASSPQTANTEAFF. CDR3 DNA: TGTGCCAGCAGCCCCCAGACAGCGAACACTGAAGCTTTCTTT.

Turning to this clone: The sample has other DNA sequences that encode this CDR3 too. J is TRBJ1-2 and V is TRBV6-5; the match to TRBD1 covers 11 bases. This CDR3 spans 16 amino acids. Per germline, CDR1 MNHEY and CDR2 SVGAGI. J gave up 4 bases and V 0 bases, and 4 bases lay outside the gene matches. CDR3 amino acids: CASSYSRTGGGYGYTF. The CDR3 DNA reads as TGTGCCAGCAGTTACTCGAGGACAGGGGGCGGCTATGGCTACACCTTC.

This clone has only a few counts. The chain links TRBV6-5 to TRBJ1-2; D possibly corresponds to TRBD1 (5 bases). CDR1 and CDR2 (germline): MNHEY, SVGAGI. CDR3 length equals 13 residues. V dropped 6 bases and J dropped 2 bases, with 10 bases sitting between them. In DNA form, the CDR3 reads TGTGCCAGCAGCGCCACAGGCAACTATGGCTACACCTTC. Encoded protein: CASSATGNYGYTF.

V is TRBV5-6 and J is TRBJ1-2; a weak D match, TRBD1 (5 bases). Germline CDR1 SGHDT, CDR2 YYEEEE. V shed 3 bases and J shed 8 bases, with 11 bases lying between them. This CDR3 is built from 12 residues. CDR3 coding DNA: TGTGCCAGCAGCTCTCTGCGGGGGGGCTACACCTTC. The encoded protein is CASSSLRGGYTF.

This rearrangement joins TRBV27 to TRBJ1-5, with 7 bases matching TRBD1. The CDR3 sequence is 15 residues long. CDR1 is MNHEY and CDR2 is SMNVEV in the germline V gene (reference sequence). The trim removed 6 bases at V and 6 bases at J, leaving 11 bases unmatched. The CDR3 loop reads CASRGTGVISQPQHF. CDR3 bases: TGTGCCAGCAGGGGAACAGGGGTAATCAGTCAGCCCCAGCATTTT.

This chain uses TRBV5-4 with TRBJ2-1; perhaps TRBD2 as D (5 bases). Per the germline V gene, CDR1 is SGHNT and CDR2 is YYREEE (reference sequence). There are 13 residues in the CDR3. Trimming removed 1 base at V and 8 bases at J, with 10 bases between. CDR3 bases: TGTGCCAGCAGCTTGTCGGACTCGGATGAGCAGTTCTTC. This sequence encodes CASSLSDSDEQFF.

The chain couples TRBV5-1 to TRBJ1-1, with D possibly TRBD1 on 6 matching bases. V shed 2 bases and J shed 3 bases, with 20 bases lying between them. In germline, CDR1 is SGHRS, CDR2 YFSETQ. The length of the CDR3 is 17 residues. The CDR3 sequence: CASSFEGGRSGDTEAFF. CDR3 in DNA: TGCGCCAGCAGCTTCGAGGGAGGTCGGTCAGGGGACACTGAAGCTTTCTTT. Supplemented by reference TRBV5-1 and TRBJ1-1, the full variable domain reads KAGVTQTPRYLIKTRGQQVTLSCSPISGHRSVSWYQQTPGQGLQFLFEYFSETQRNKGNFPGRFSGRQFSNSRSEMNVSTLELGDSALYLCASSFEGGRSGDTEAFFGQGTRLTVV.

This clone has just a few counts. In nucleotides, the CDR3 is TGTGCCAGCAGTTCCCACGGGACAGGTGACGAAAAACTGTTTTTT. As protein: CASSSHGTGDEKLFF. The V call is TRBV6-5, the J call TRBJ1-4; TRBD1 aligns across 8 bases. Germline lookup yields CDR1 MNHEY and CDR2 SVGAGI. CDR3 length: 15 residues. Trimming at V came to 4 bases and at J to 8 bases, leaving 9 bases not matched to a gene.

The chain couples TRBV24-1 to TRBJ2-1; maybe TRBD2 (6 bases). The CDR3 is made up of 13 amino acids. V was cut by 10 bases and J by 12 bases, with 21 bases left in between. Germline assignment: CDR1 KGHDR and CDR2 SFDVKD. CDR3 loop: CATSKREADGQFF. CDR3 coding DNA: TGTGCCACGAGTAAGAGGGAGGCAGACGGGCAGTTCTTC.

The CDR3 here is CASSGDSDTQYF. In DNA form, the CDR3 reads TGTGCCAGCAGTGGAGACTCAGATACGCAGTATTTT. The rearrangement links TRBV2 to TRBJ2-3; no definite D call. This CDR3 is built from 12 residues. With 4 bases removed from V and 4 bases from J, the gap between germline ends came to 6 bases. Germline lookup yields CDR1 SNHLY and CDR2 FYNNEI.

This clone has just a few counts. This chain joins TRBV5-4 and TRBJ2-7; D may match TRBD1 or TRBD2 (5 bases each). The V gene lost 0 bases and the J gene lost 1 base, with 14 bases spanning the gap. The CDR3 covers 16 residues. Germline CDR1 reads SGHNT; CDR2 reads YYREEE (reference sequence). CDR3 DNA sequence: TGTGCCAGCAGCTTGGATATGGCAGGGAGATCCTACGAGCAGTACTTC. This gives the protein CASSLDMAGRSYEQYF.

This chain connects TRBV12-3 or TRBV12-4 to TRBJ2-5; 7 bases are shared with TRBD2. This CDR3 comprises 13 residues. The ends lost 5 bases at V and 2 bases at J; junction bases unmatched: 2. CDR3 sequence: CASSQGLQETQYF. In nucleotides, the CDR3 is TGTGCCAGCAGTCAGGGACTACAAGAGACCCAGTACTTC.

The chain joins TRBV9 to TRBJ2-7, with D possibly matching TRBD2 (5 bases). The CDR3 has 19 residues. The germline V and J ends were trimmed by 2 bases and 1 base, with 25 bases remaining between them. Germline V gives CDR1 SGDLS, CDR2 YYNGEE. CDR3 DNA: TGTGCCAGCAGCGTCCTACCCAGCGGTTTAGACGCTCGGTCCTACGAGCAGTACTTC. It specifies CASSVLPSGLDARSYEQYF.

The chain combines TRBV11-2 with TRBJ1-1, with TRBD1 matching 8 bases. The CDR3 has 14 amino acids. The V gene end was trimmed by 2 bases and the J gene end by 11 bases; junction bases not matched to a gene: 10. The germline V gene encodes CDR1 SGHAT and CDR2 FQNNGV. The CDR3 here is CASSLTGTGRGAFF. CDR3 coding DNA: TGTGCCAGCAGCTTAACCGGGACAGGCCGCGGGGCTTTCTTT.

The chain joins TRBV4-2 to TRBJ2-3; D is uncertain. Germline-derived CDR1 and CDR2 are LGHNA and YNFKEQ. The CDR3 runs 14 residues. V gave up 0 bases and J gave up 4 bases, with 8 bases separating them. DNA for the CDR3: TGTGCCAGCAGCCAAGAGGCCCAGGCAGATACGCAGTATTTT. Its protein is CASSQEAQADTQYF.

CDR3 sequence: CASSPDRDRSYEQYF. As DNA, the CDR3 is TGTGCCAGCTCACCAGACCGGGACAGATCCTACGAGCAGTACTTC. V gene TRBV18 combines with J gene TRBJ2-7, with 7 bases aligning to TRBD1. Trimming took 2 bases from V and 1 from J; bases not matched to a gene: 5. Per the germline V gene, CDR1 is KGHSH and CDR2 is LQKENI. The CDR3 length is 15 residues. The full variable domain, in which reference TRBV18 and TRBJ2-7 provide the parts outside the CDR3, is NAGVMQNPRHLVRRRGQEARLRCSPMKGHSHVYWYRQLPEEGLKFMVYLQKENIIDESGMPKERFSAEFPKEGPSILRIQQVVRGDSAAYFCASSPDRDRSYEQYFGPGTRLTVT.

This chain joins TRBV29-1 and TRBJ1-4; D perhaps matches TRBD1 (6 bases). V lost 7 bases and J lost 8, with 17 bases in between. The CDR3 consists of 13 residues. Germline V CDR1 and CDR2: SQVTM, ANQGSEA. CDR3 DNA: TGCAGCGCAACAGGGCCGGGAGGGGAAAAACTGTTTTTT. Translated: CSATGPGGEKLFF.

The CDR3 loop is CASSYRLYNEQFF. The CDR3 DNA reads as TGTGCCAGCAGTTACCGATTATACAATGAGCAGTTCTTC. The rearrangement uses TRBV6-2 or TRBV6-3 and TRBJ2-1; D gene unclear. Germline-derived CDR1 and CDR2 are MNHEY and SVGEGT. V was pared by 2 bases and J by 4 bases, with 6 bases between. The CDR3 length is 13 residues.

Only one count was recorded for this clone. The chain joins TRBV7-9 to TRBJ2-7; TRBD2 aligns across 11 bases. Germline CDR1 SEHNR, CDR2 FQNEAQ (reference sequence). After removal of 6 bases from V and 7 bases from J, the junction contained 20 bases not matched to a gene. This CDR3 has 18 residues. The CDR3 sequence is CASRYRDRTSGSLGEQYF. The CDR3 DNA reads as TGTGCCAGCAGGTACCGGGACAGAACTAGCGGGAGTTTGGGAGAGCAGTACTTC. The variable domain in full, completed from reference TRBV7-9 and TRBJ2-7, reads DTGVSQNPRHKITKRGQNVTFRCDPISEHNRLYWYRQTLGQGPEFLTYFQNEAQLEKSRLLSDRFSAERPKGSFSTLEIQRTEQGDSAMYLCASRYRDRTSGSLGEQYFGPGTRLTVT.

This clone was seen only a few times. This chain uses TRBV6-6 with TRBJ2-1; no firm D call. Germline loops: CDR1 MNHNY, CDR2 SVGAGI (reference sequence). V lost 6 bases to trimming and J lost 5 bases, with 2 bases between them. The length of the CDR3 is 10 residues. The CDR3 region is CASRDNEQFF. CDR3 bases: TGTGCCAGCAGAGACAATGAGCAGTTCTTC.